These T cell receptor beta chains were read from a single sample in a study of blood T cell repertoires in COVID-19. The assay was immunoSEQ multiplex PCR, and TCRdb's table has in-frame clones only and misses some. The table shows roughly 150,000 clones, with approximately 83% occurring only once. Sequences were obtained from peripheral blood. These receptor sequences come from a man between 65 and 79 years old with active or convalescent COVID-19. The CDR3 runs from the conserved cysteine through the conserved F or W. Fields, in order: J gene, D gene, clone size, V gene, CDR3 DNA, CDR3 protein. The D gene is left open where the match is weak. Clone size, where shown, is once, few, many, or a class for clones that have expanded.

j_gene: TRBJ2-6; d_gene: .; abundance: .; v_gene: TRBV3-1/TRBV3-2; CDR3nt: TGTGCCAGCAGCCCTCTCGCGACAGGCTCTGGGGCCAACGTCCTGACTTTC; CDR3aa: CASSPLATGSGANVLTF
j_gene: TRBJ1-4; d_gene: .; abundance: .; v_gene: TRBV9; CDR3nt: TGTGCCAGCAGCGCTAGGGGAGGAGGTGAAAAACTGTTTTTT; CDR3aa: CASSARGGGEKLFF
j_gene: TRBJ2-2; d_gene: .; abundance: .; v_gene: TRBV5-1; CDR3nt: TGCGCCAGCAGCTTGAATAGGGGGAAAACCGGGGAGCTGTTTTTT; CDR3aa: CASSLNRGKTGELFF
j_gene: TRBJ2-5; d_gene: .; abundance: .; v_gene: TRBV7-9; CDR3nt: TGTGCCAGCAGCTTAGGTTACGTTTCAGAAGAGACCCAGTACTTC; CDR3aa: CASSLGYVSEETQYF
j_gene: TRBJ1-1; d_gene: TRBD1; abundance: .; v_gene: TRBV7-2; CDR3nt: TGTGCCAGCAGAAAAACCGGGACAGGAGTGATGAACACTGAAGCTTTCTTT; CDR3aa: CASRKTGTGVMNTEAFF
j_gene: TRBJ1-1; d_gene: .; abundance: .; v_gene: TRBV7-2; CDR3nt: TGTGCCAGCAGCCCCCAGGGTGTGGACACTGAAGCTTTCTTT; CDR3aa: CASSPQGVDTEAFF
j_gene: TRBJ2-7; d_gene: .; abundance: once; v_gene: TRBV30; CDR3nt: TGTGCCTGGAGCGGCTACGAGCAGTACTTC; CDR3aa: CAWSGYEQYF
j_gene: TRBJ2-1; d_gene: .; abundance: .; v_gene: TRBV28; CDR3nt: TGTGCCAGCAGCTCGTACTCCACCTACAATGAGCAGTTCTTC; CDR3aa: CASSSYSTYNEQFF
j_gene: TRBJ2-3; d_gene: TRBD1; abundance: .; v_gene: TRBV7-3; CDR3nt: TGTGCCAGCAGACTTGACAGGGGGGCCTTAGATACGCAGTATTTT; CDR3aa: CASRLDRGALDTQYF
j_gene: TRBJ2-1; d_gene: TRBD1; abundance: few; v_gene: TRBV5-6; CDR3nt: TGTGCCAGCAGCCTCCTACCGGGACAGTCGCAGTTCTTC; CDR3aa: CASSLLPGQSQFF
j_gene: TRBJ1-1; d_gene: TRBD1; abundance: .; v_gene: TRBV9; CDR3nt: TGTGCCAGCAGCGCACACCGGACAGGTGGCAACACTGAAGCTTTCTTT; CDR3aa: CASSAHRTGGNTEAFF
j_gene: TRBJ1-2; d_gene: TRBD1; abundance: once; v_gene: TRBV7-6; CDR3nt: TGTGCCAGCAGCCCGGACAGGAACTATGGCTACACCTTC; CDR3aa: CASSPDRNYGYTF
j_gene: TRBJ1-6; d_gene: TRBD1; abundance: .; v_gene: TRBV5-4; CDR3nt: TGTGCCAGCAGACGGGACAGTAATTCACCCCTCCACTTT; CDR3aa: CASRRDSNSPLHF
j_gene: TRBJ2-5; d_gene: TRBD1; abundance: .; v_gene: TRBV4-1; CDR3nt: TGCGCCAGCAGCCTAAGAAAGGGACAGTTGGAGACCCAGTACTTC; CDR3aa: CASSLRKGQLETQYF
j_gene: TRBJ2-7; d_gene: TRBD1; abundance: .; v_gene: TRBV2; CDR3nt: TGTGCCAGCAGGCCCCAGACAGGGGTCAGCTCCTACGAGCAGTACTTC; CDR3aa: CASRPQTGVSSYEQYF
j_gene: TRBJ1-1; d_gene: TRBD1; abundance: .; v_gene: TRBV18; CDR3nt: TGTGCCAGCTCACTACGGACAGGGGGAAGGAGCACTGAAGCTTTCTTT; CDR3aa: CASSLRTGGRSTEAFF
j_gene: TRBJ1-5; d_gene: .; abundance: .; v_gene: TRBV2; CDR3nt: TGTGCCAGCAGGGCCAGGCGTGGCAATCAGCCCCAGCATTTT; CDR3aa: CASRARRGNQPQHF
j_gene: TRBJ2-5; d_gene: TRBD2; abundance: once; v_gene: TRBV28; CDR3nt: TGTGCCAGCAGTTTAGGAGCGGGAGGGCGGCGGACCCAGTACTTC; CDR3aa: CASSLGAGGRRTQYF
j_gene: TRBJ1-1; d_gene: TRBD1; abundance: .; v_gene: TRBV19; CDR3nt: TGTGCCAGTAGGGGGCGACAGGGGGCAGGTACTGAAGCTTTCTTT; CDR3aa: CASRGRQGAGTEAFF
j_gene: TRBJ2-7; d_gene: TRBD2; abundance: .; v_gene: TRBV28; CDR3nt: TGTGCCAGCAGCACAGGACTAGCGGGAGGGCCTTTGCAGTACTTC; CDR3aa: CASSTGLAGGPLQYF
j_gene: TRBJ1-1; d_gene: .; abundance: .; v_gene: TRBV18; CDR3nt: TGTGCCAGCTCACCCGACAGAATTAACACTGAAGCTTTCTTT; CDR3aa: CASSPDRINTEAFF
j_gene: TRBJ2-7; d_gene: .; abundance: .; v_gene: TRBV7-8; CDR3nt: TGTGCCAGCAGCCCAGGTAGGCTCGTTGTGGAGCAGTACTTC; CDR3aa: CASSPGRLVVEQYF
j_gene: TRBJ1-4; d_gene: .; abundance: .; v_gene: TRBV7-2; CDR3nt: TGTGCCAGCAGAGGAATAGGGAGTGAAAAACTGTTTTTT; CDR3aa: CASRGIGSEKLFF
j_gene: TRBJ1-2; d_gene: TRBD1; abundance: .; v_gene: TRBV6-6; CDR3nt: TGTGCCAGCAGCCCTACCGGACAGGCGTATGGCTACACCTTC; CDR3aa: CASSPTGQAYGYTF
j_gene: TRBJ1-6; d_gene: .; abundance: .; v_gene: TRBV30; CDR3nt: TGTGCCTGGAAGGGGTCCTTTAATTCACCCCTCCACTTT; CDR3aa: CAWKGSFNSPLHF
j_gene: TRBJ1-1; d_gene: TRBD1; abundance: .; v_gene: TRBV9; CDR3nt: TGTGCCAGCAGCGTAACGACAGGGAGTAACACTGAAGCTTTCTTT; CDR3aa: CASSVTTGSNTEAFF
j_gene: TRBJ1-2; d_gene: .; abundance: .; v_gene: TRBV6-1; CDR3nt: TGTGCCAGCAGTGAAGGGGTCGGAGAGGGTAGCTATGGCTACACCTTC; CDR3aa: CASSEGVGEGSYGYTF
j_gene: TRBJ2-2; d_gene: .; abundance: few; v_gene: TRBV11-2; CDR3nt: TGTGCCAGCAGCTTGGCCCGTGGGCGGGAGCTGTTTTTT; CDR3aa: CASSLARGRELFF
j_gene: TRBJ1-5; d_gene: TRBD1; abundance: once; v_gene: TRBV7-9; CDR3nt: TGTGCCAGCAGCCCTGGGACAGGCAGCAATCAGCCCCAGCATTTT; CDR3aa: CASSPGTGSNQPQHF
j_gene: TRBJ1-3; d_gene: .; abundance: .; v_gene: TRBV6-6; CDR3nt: TGTGCCAGCAGTTACCAGGGATTGGGGCTGGACACCATATATTTT; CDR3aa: CASSYQGLGLDTIYF
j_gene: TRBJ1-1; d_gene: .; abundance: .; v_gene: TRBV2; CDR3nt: TGTGCCAGCAGGTCGGGGATGTTGAACACTGAAGCTTTCTTT; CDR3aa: CASRSGMLNTEAFF
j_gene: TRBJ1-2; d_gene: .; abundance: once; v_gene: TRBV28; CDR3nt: TGTGCCAGCAGTTTAATCAGGGCAGGCGGCTATGGCTACACCTTC; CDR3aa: CASSLIRAGGYGYTF
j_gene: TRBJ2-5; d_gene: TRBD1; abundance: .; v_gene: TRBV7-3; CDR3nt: TGTGCCAGCAGCCGAGGGGCCGGGACAGGCCAAGAGACCCAGTACTTC; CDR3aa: CASSRGAGTGQETQYF
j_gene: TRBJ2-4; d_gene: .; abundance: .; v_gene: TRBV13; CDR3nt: TGTGCCAGCAGCCCTCTGATTAGAGGTGGGAAAAACATTCAGTACTTC; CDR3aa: CASSPLIRGGKNIQYF
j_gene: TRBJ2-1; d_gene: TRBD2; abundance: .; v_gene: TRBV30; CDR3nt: TGTGCCTGGAGTGTAGGGCGGGAGGACAATGAGCAGTTCTTC; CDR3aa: CAWSVGREDNEQFF
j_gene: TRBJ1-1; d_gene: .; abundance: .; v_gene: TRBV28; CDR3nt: TGTGCCAGCAGTTCGCCGGGCGGGGGATCGTACACTGAAGCTTTCTTT; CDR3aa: CASSSPGGGSYTEAFF
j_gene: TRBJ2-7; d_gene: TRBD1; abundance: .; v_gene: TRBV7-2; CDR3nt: TGTGCCAGCAATCACAGGGGACGCTCCTACGAGCAGTACTTC; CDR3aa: CASNHRGRSYEQYF
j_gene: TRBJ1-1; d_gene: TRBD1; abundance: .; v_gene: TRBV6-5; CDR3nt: TGTGCCAGCGGACAGGGTTTCACTGAAGCTTTCTTT; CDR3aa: CASGQGFTEAFF
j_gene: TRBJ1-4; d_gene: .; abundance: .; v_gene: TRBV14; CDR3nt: TGTGCCAGCAGCCAAGCCCGGGGTAATGAAAAACTGTTTTTT; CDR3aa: CASSQARGNEKLFF
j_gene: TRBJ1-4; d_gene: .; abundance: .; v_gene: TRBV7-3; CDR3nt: TGTGCCAGCAGCCCGGGCAGGGCCTCTAATGAAAAACTGTTTTTT; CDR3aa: CASSPGRASNEKLFF
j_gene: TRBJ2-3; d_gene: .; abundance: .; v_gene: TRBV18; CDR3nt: TGTGCCAGCTCACCATCGGGGTCTCATACGCAGTATTTT; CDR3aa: CASSPSGSHTQYF
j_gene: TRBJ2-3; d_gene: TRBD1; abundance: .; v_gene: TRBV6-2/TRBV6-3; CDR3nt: TGTGCCAGCAGCCCCCGCACTGGACAGGGGGCAAGAGATACGCAGTATTTT; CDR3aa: CASSPRTGQGARDTQYF
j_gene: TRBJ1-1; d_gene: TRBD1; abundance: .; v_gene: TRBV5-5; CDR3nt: TGTGCCAGCAGCAATCACACAGGGGTGAGGAACACTGAAGCTTTCTTT; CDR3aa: CASSNHTGVRNTEAFF
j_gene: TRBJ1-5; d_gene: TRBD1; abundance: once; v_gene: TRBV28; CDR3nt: TGTGCCAGCAGGCAGGGGGGCGGTCAGCCCCAGCATTTT; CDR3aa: CASRQGGGQPQHF
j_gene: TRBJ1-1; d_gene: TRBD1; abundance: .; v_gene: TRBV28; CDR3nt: TGTGCCAGCAGGGGACAGGGGGCTAGGACTGAAGCTTTCTTT; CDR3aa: CASRGQGARTEAFF
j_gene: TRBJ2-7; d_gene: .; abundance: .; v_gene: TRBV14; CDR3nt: TGTGCCAGCAGCGAGGCCTACGAGCAGTACTTC; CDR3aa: CASSEAYEQYF
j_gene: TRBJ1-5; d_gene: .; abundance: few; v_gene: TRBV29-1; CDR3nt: TGCAGCGTTGGGGAGACAGGTCCCAATCAGCCCCAGCATTTT; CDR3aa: CSVGETGPNQPQHF
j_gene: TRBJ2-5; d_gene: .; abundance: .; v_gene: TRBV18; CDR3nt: TGTGCCAGCTCCCCGGGACTGCGAGAGACCCAGTACTTC; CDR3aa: CASSPGLRETQYF
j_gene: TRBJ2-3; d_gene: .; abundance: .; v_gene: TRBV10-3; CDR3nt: TGTGCCATCAGTGACGGCACAGATACGCAGTATTTT; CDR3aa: CAISDGTDTQYF
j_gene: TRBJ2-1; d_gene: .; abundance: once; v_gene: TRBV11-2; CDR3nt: TGTGCCAGCAGCTCTGAGATGAGCTCCTACAATGAGCAGTTCTTC; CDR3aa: CASSSEMSSYNEQFF